These T cell receptor beta chains were read from a single sample in a study of shared clonotypes between healthy human individuals. Some clones are missing from TCRdb's copy, which holds only in-frame ones; the method was immunoSEQ multiplex PCR. The profile shows about 1 million clones, around 76% of them singletons. Sequencing was done on a sample of memory CD4+ T cells sorted from blood. These receptors originate from a man aged 18 to 30 in good health. The conserved cysteine and the conserved F or W are not part of the CDR3 here. Fields, in order: J gene, V gene, clone size, CDR3 protein. Size is stated for part of the rows, as once, few or many counts, or as a class when the clone is expanded.

j_gene: TRBJ1-3; v_gene: TRBV15; abundance: .; CDR3aa: ATSRESPSRPGNTIY
j_gene: TRBJ2-2; v_gene: TRBV19; abundance: .; CDR3aa: ASSTQGRAGGELF
j_gene: TRBJ2-1; v_gene: TRBV7-2; abundance: .; CDR3aa: VSSASAEQF
j_gene: TRBJ2-3; v_gene: TRBV7-3; abundance: .; CDR3aa: ASSASGLNTDTQY
j_gene: TRBJ2-2; v_gene: TRBV27; abundance: .; CDR3aa: ASRPQGPGELF
j_gene: TRBJ2-7; v_gene: TRBV18; abundance: .; CDR3aa: ASSPPTGEQY
j_gene: TRBJ2-5; v_gene: TRBV28; abundance: .; CDR3aa: ASSLGGSTQETQY
j_gene: TRBJ1-5; v_gene: TRBV18; abundance: few; CDR3aa: ASSLADQPQH
j_gene: TRBJ2-1; v_gene: TRBV7-6; abundance: .; CDR3aa: ASSLRREFNEQF
j_gene: TRBJ2-3; v_gene: TRBV5-1; abundance: .; CDR3aa: ASSSDGTSTDTQY
j_gene: TRBJ2-1; v_gene: TRBV9; abundance: .; CDR3aa: ASSVGLEGAAYNEQF
j_gene: TRBJ1-1; v_gene: TRBV29-1; abundance: many; CDR3aa: SVEGQATEAF
j_gene: TRBJ1-2; v_gene: TRBV28; abundance: .; CDR3aa: ASSLAGEVGYT
j_gene: TRBJ2-5; v_gene: TRBV7-9; abundance: .; CDR3aa: ASSPGQGVQETQY
j_gene: TRBJ2-2; v_gene: TRBV28; abundance: .; CDR3aa: ASSWRGLNTGELF
j_gene: TRBJ2-7; v_gene: TRBV30; abundance: .; CDR3aa: AWSTGASYEQY